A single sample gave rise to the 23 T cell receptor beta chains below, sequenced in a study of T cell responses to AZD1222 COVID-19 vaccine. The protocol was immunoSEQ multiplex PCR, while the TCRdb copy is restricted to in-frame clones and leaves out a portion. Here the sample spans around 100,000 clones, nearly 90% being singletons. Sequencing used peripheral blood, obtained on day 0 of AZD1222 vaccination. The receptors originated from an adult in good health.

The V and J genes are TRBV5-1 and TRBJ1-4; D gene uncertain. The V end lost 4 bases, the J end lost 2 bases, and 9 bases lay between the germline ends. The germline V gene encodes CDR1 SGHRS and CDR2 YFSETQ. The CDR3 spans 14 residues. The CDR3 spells CASSLSPTNEKLFF. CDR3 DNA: TGCGCCAGCAGCCTGTCCCCCACTAATGAAAAACTGTTTTTT.

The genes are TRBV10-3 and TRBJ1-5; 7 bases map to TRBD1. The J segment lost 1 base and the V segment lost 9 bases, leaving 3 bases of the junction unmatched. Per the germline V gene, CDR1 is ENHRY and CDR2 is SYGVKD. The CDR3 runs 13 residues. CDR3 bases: TGTGCCATTCAACAGGGGAGCAATCAGCCCCAGCATTTT. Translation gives CAIQQGSNQPQHF.

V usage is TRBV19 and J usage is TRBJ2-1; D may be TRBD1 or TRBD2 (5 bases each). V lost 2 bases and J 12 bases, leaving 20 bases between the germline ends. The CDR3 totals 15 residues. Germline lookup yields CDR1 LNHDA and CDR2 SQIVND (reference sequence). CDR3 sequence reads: CASSIRTGNPQGQFF. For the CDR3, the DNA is TGTGCCAGTAGTATAAGGACCGGGAACCCTCAGGGGCAGTTCTTC.

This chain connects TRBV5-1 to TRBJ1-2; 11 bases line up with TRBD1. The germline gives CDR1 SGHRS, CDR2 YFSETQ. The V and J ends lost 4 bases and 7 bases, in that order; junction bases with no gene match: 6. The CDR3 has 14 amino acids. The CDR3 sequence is CASSLGQGGSGYTF. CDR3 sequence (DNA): TGCGCCAGCAGCCTGGGACAGGGGGGGAGTGGCTACACCTTC.

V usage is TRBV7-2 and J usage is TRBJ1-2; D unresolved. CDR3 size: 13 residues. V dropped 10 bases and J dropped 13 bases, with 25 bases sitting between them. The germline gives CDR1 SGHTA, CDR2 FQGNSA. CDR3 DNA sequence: TGTGCCACCCCCCCACGAGTAGGAGGGCCTCCCACCTTC. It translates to CATPPRVGGPPTF.

The CDR3 spells CATSRDQEPQHF. Here the CDR3 DNA reads TGTGCCACCAGCAGAGATCAGGAGCCCCAGCATTTT. The V call is TRBV15, the J call TRBJ1-5; D gene unclear. The germline CDR1 and CDR2 sequences are LNHNV and YYDKDF (reference sequence). The CDR3 is 12 residues long. Trimming shortened V by 0 bases and J by 8 bases, and 5 bases separated the two germline ends.

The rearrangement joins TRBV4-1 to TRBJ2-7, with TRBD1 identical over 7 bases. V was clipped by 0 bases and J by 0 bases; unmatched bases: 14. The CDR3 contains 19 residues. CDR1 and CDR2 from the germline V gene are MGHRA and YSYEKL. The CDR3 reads CASSQDFYAGTVSSYEQYF. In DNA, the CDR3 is TGCGCCAGCAGCCAAGATTTTTACGCCGGGACAGTGAGCTCCTACGAGCAGTACTTC.

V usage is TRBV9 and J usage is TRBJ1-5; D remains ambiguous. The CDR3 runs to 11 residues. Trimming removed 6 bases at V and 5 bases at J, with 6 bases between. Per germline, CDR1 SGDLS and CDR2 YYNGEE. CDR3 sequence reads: CASNSDQPQHF. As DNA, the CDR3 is TGTGCCAGCAACAGCGATCAGCCCCAGCATTTT.

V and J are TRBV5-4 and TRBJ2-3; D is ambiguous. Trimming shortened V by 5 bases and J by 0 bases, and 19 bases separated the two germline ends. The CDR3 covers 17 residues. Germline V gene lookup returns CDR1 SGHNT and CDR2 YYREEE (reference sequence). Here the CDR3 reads CASSTIYLATSTDTQYF. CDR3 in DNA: TGTGCCAGCAGTACGATTTACTTGGCTACTAGCACAGATACGCAGTATTTT.

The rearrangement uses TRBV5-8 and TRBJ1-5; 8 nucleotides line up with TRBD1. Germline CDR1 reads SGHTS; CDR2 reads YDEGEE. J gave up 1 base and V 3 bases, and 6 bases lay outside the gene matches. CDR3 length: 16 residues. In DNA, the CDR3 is TGTGCCAGCAGCTCGGGGACAGGCTGGAGCAATCAGCCCCAGCATTTT. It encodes CASSSGTGWSNQPQHF.

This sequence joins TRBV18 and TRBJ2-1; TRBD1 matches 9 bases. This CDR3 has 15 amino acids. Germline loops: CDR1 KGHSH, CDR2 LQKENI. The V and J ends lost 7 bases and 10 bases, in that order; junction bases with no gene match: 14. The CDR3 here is CASFTGTGSLVEQFF. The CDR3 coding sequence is TGTGCCAGCTTTACCGGGACAGGGTCTTTGGTAGAGCAGTTCTTC.

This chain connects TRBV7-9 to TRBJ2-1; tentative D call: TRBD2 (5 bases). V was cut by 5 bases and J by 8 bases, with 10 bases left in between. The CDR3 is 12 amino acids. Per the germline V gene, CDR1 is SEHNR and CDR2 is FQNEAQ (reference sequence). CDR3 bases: TGTGCCAGCAGCCTCAACGGGGATGAGCAGTTCTTC. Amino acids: CASSLNGDEQFF.

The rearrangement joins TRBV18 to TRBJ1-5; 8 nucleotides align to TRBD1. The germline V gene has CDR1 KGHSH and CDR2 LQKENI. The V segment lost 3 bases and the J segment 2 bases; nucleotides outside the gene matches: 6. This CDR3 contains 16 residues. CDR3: CASSPPGQGRNQPQHF. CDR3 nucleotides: TGTGCCAGCTCACCCCCCGGACAGGGCCGCAATCAGCCCCAGCATTTT.

The CDR3: CATRDRVGETQYF. The CDR3 nucleotides read TGTGCCACCAGAGACAGGGTCGGGGAGACCCAGTACTTC. The rearrangement links TRBV15 to TRBJ2-5; 7 nucleotides agree with TRBD1. Per germline, CDR1 LNHNV and CDR2 YYDKDF (reference sequence). Unmatched junction bases numbered 6, after V lost 6 bases and J lost 5 bases. The CDR3 length is 13 residues.

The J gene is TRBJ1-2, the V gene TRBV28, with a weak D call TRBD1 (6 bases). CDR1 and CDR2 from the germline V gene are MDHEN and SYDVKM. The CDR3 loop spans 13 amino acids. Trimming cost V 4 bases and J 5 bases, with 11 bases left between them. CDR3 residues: CASSSGQTYGYTF. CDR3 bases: TGTGCCAGCAGTTCTGGACAGACTTATGGCTACACCTTC.

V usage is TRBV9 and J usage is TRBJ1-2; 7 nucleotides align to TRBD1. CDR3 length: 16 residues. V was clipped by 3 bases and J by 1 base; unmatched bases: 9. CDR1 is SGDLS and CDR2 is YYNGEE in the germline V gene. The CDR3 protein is CASSAGGQYLNYGYTF. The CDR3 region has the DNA TGTGCCAGCAGCGCTGGGGGACAGTACCTTAACTATGGCTACACCTTC.

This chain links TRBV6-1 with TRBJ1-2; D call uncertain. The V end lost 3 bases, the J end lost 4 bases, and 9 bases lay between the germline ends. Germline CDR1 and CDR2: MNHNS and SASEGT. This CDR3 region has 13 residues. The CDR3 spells CASSESTFYGYTF. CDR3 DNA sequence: TGTGCCAGCAGTGAGTCTACATTCTATGGCTACACCTTC.

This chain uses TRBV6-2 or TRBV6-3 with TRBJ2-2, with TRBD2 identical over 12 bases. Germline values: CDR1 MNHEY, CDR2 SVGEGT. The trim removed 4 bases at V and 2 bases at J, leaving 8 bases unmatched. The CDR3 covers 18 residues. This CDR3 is CASSWPASGGANTGELFF. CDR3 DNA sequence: TGTGCCAGCAGTTGGCCAGCTAGCGGGGGGGCCAACACCGGGGAGCTGTTTTTT.

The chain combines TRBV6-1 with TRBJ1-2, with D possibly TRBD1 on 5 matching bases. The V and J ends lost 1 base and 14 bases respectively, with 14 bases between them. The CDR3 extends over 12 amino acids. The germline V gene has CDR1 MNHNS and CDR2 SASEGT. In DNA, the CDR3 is TGTGCCAGCAGTGAAGGGGGACCTCGGGGGACCTTC. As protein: CASSEGGPRGTF.

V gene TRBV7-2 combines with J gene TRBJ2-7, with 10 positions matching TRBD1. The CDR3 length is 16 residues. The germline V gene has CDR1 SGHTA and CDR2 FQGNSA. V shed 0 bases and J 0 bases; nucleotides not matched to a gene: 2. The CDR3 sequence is CASSLAGTGASYEQYF. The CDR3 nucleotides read TGTGCCAGCAGCTTAGCCGGGACAGGGGCCTCCTACGAGCAGTACTTC.

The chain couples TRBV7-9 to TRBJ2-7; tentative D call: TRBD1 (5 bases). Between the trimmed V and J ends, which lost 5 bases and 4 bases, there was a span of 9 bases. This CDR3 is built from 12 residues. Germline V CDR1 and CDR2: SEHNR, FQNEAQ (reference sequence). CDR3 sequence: CASSLQEYEQYF. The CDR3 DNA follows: TGTGCCAGCAGCCTACAGGAATACGAGCAGTACTTC. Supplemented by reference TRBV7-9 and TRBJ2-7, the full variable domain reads DTGVSQNPRHKITKRGQNVTFRCDPISEHNRLYWYRQTLGQGPEFLTYFQNEAQLEKSRLLSDRFSAERPKGSFSTLEIQRTEQGDSAMYLCASSLQEYEQYFGPGTRLTVT.

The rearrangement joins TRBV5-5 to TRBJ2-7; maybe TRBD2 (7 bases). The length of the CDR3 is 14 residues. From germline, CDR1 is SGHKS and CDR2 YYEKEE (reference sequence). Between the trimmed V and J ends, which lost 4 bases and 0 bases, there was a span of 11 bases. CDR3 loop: CASSPGGPSYEQYF. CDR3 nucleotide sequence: TGTGCCAGCAGCCCCGGGGGGCCCTCCTACGAGCAGTACTTC.

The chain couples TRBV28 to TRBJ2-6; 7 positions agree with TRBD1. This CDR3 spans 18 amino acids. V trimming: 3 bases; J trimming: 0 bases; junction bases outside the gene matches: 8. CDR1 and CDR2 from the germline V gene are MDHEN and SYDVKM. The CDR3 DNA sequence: TGTGCCAGCAGTTTGTCTGGACAGGTCGGCTCTGGGGCCAACGTCCTGACTTTC. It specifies CASSLSGQVGSGANVLTF.